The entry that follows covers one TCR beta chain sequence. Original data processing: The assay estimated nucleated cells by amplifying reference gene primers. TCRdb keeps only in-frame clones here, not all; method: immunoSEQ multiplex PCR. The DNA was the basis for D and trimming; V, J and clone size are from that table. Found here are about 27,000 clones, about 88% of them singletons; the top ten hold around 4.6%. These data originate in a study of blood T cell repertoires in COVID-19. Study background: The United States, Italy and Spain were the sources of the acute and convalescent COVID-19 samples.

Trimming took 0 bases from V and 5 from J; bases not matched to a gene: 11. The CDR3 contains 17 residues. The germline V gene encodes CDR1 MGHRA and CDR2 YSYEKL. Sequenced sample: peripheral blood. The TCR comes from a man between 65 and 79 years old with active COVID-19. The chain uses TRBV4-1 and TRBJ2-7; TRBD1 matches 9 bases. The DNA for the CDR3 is TGCGCCAGCAGCCAAGATTCTGGAACAGGGGGCTCGAACGAGCAGTACTTC. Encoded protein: CASSQDSGTGGSNEQYF.